The T cell receptor beta chain described here comes from a study of cytomegalovirus exposure and HLA in healthy donors. Study observations and caveats: In vitro testing confirmed a few CMV-associated chains as specific for CMV antigens.

Separation from the roughly 700-subject first cohort characterized the roughly 110-subject validation cohort, to which the donors belonged. Sequencing used immunoSEQ multiplex PCR; TCRdb keeps in-frame clones, though not all of them. The sample contains 150,000 to 250,000 clones, roughly 84% of which appear only once. Concerning this clone itself: Antigen unknown.

The sample was PBMCs. The origin of this receptor is a woman aged 25 to 45 in good health and CMV-seropositive.

Here the CDR3 reads CASSYYDSNEQYF. CDR3 bases: TGTGCCAGCAGTTACTATGACAGTAACGAGCAGTACTTC. The gene calls are TRBV6-5 and TRBJ2-7; weak D call: TRBD1 (5 bases). Germline-derived CDR1 and CDR2 are MNHEY and SVGAGI. V was trimmed by 1 base and J by 5 bases, leaving 9 bases between them. This CDR3 comprises 13 residues.